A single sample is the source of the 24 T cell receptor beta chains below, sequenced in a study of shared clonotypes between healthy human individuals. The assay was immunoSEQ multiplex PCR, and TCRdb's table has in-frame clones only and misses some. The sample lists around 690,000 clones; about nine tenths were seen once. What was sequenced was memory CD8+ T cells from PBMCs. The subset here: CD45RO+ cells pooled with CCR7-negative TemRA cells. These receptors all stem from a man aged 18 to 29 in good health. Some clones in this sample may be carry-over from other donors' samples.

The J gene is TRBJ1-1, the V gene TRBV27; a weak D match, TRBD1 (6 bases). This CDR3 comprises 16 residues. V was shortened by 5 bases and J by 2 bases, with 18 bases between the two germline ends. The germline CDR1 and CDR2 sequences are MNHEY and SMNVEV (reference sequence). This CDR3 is CASSPITGMRNTEAFF. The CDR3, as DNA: TGTGCCAGCAGTCCAATAACAGGGATGCGTAACACTGAAGCTTTCTTT.

CDR3 protein: CSVRQGGFAYGYTF. The CDR3 DNA sequence: TGCAGCGTTCGGCAGGGAGGCTTTGCGTATGGCTACACCTTC. The chain links TRBV29-1 to TRBJ1-2, with a possible D match to TRBD1 (5 bases). The length of the CDR3 is 14 residues. V lost 5 bases and J 5 bases, leaving 18 bases between the germline ends. CDR1 and CDR2 (germline): SQVTM, ANQGSEA.

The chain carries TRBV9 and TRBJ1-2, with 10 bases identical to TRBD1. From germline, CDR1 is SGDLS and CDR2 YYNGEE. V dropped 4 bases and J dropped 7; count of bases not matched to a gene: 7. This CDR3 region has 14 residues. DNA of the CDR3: TGTGCCAGCAGCCCTGGACAGGGGGTTGTTGGCTACACCTTC. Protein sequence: CASSPGQGVVGYTF.

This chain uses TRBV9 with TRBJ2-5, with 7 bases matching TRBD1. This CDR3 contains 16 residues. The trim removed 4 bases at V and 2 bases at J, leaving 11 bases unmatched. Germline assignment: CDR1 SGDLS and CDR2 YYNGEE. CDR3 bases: TGTGCCAGCAGCTCCCGGACAGGCGACTTGCAAGAGACCCAGTACTTC. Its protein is CASSSRTGDLQETQYF.

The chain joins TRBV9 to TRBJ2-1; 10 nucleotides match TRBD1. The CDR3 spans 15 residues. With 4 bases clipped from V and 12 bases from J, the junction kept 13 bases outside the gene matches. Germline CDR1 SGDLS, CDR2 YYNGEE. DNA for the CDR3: TGTGCCAGCAGCCCAGCGGACAGGGGGGAAATGAGGCAGTTCTTC. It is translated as CASSPADRGEMRQFF.

The CDR3: CASSLTLLAGETQYF. The CDR3 region has the DNA TGTGCCAGCAGCTTAACTTTACTAGCGGGAGAGACCCAGTACTTC. The chain recombines TRBV5-6 with TRBJ2-5; 9 bases are a match to TRBD2. This CDR3 is 15 amino acids long. Unmatched junction bases numbered 6, after V lost 2 bases and J lost 4 bases. CDR1 is SGHDT, CDR2 YYEEEE, per germline.

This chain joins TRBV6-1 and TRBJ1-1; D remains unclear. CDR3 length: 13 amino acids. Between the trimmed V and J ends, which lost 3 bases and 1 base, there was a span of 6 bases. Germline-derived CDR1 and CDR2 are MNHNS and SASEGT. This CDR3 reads CASSDWTNTEAFF. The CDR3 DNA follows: TGTGCCAGCAGTGACTGGACGAACACTGAAGCTTTCTTT.

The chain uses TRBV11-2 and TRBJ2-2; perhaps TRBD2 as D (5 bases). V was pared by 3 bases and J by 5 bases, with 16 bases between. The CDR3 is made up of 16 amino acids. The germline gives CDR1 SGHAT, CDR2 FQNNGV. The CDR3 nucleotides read TGTGCCAGCAGCTTTACGTGGGAGCCGAGAACCGGGGAGCTGTTTTTT. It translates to CASSFTWEPRTGELFF.

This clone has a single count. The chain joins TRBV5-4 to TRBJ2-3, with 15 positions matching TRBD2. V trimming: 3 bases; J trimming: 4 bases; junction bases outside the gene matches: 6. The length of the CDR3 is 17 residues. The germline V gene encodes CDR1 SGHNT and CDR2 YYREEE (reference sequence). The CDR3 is CASSSGLAGGWADTQYF. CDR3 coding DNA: TGTGCCAGCAGCTCCGGACTAGCGGGAGGGTGGGCAGATACGCAGTATTTT.

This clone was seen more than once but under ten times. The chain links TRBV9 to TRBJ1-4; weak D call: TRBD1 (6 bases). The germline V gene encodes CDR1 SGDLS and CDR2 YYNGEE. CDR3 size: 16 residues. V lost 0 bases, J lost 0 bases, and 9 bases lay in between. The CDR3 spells CASSVGWGPTNEKLFF. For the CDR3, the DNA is TGTGCCAGCAGCGTAGGGTGGGGGCCAACTAATGAAAAACTGTTTTTT.

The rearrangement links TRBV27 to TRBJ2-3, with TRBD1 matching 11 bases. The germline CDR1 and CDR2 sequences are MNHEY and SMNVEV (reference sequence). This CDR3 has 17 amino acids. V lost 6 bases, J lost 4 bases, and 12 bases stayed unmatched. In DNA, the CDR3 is TGTGCCAGCAGATTCCGGGACAGGGGGTTTCAGGCAGATACGCAGTATTTT. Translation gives CASRFRDRGFQADTQYF.

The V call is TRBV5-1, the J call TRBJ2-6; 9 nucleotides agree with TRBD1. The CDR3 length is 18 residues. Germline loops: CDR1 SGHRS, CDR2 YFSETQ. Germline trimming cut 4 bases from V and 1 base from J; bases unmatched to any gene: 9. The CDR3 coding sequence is TGCGCCAGCAGCGCTACCGGGACAGGGTATTCTGGGGCCAACGTCCTGACTTTC. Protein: CASSATGTGYSGANVLTF.

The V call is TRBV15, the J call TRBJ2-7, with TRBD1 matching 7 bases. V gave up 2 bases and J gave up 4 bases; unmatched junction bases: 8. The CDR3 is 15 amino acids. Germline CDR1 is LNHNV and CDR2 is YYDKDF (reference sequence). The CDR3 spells CATSRRDSRGYEQYF. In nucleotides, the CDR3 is TGTGCCACCAGCAGACGGGACAGTAGAGGTTACGAGCAGTACTTC.

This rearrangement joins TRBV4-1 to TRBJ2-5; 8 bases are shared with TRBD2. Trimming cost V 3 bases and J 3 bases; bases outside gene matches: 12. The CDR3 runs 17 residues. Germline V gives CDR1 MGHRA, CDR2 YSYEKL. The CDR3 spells CASSHQPVAGIEETQYF. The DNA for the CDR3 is TGCGCCAGCAGCCACCAGCCCGTAGCGGGGATAGAAGAGACCCAGTACTTC.

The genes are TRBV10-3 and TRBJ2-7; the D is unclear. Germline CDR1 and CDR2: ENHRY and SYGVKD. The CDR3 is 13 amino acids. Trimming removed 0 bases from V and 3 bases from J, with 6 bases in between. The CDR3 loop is CAISESVSYEQYF. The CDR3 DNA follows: TGTGCCATCAGTGAGTCCGTCAGCTACGAGCAGTACTTC.

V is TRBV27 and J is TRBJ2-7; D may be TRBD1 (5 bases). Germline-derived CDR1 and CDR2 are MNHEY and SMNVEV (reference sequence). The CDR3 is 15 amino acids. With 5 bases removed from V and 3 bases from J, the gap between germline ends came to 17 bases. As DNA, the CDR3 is TGTGCCAGCAGTGGGGCGGATTCCCCCTTCTACGAGCAGTACTTC. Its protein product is CASSGADSPFYEQYF.

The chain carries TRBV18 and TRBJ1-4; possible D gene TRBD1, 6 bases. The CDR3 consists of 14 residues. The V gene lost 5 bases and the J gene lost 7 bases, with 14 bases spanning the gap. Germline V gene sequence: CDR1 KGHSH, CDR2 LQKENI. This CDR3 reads CASSGNRVGEKLFF. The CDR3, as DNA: TGTGCCAGCTCAGGTAACAGGGTTGGTGAAAAACTGTTTTTT.

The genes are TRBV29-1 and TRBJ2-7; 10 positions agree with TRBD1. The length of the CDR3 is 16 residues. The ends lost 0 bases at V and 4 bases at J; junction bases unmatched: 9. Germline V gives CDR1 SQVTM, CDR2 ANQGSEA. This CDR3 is CSVEDRGDRGQYEQYF. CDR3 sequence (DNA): TGCAGCGTTGAAGATCGGGGGGACAGGGGACAATACGAGCAGTACTTC.

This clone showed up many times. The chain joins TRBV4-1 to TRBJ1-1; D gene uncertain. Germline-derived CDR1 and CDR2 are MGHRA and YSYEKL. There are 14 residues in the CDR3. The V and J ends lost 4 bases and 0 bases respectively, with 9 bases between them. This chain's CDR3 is CASSPRNMNTEAFF. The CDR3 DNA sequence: TGCGCCAGCAGCCCCCGAAACATGAACACTGAAGCTTTCTTT.

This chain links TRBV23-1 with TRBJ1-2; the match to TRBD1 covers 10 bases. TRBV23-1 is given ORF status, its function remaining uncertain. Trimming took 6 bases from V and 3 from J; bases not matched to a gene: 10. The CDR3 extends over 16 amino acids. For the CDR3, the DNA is TGCGCCAGCAGCCGAAATCCGACAGGGGGCGACTATGGCTACACCTTC. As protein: CASSRNPTGGDYGYTF.

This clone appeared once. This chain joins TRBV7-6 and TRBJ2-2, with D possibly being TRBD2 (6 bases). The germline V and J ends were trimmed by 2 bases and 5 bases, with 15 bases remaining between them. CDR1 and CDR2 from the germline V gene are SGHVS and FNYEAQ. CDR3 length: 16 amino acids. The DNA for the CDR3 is TGTGCCAGCAGCTTATCCAGCGCGGGGTTAACCGGGGAGCTGTTTTTT. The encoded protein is CASSLSSAGLTGELFF.

The CDR3 protein is CASSLSVRSFDEQYF. The CDR3 region has the DNA TGTGCCAGCAGTTTATCGGTGCGGTCCTTCGACGAGCAGTACTTC. The V gene is TRBV28, the J gene TRBJ2-7; D is undetermined. The CDR3 is 15 amino acids. Trimming left V 1 base short and J 5 bases short, with 15 bases between. The germline V gene encodes CDR1 MDHEN and CDR2 SYDVKM.

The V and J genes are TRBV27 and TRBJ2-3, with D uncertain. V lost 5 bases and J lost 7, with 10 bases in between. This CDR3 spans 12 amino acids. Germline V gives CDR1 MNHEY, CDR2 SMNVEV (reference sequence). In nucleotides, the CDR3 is TGTGCCAGCAGTCACCCCCCCCATACGCAGTATTTT. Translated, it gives CASSHPPHTQYF.

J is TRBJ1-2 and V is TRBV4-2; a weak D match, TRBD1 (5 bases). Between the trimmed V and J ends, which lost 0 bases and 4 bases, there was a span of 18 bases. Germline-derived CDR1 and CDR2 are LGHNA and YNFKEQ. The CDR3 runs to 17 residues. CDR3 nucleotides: TGTGCCAGCAGCCAAGATATGCAGGGAGGTTTTGGCTATGGCTACACCTTC. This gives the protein CASSQDMQGGFGYGYTF.